These 27 T cell receptor beta chains were sequenced from one sample in a study of cytotoxic CD8 clonotypes in ibrutinib-treated CLL. The data were produced by immunoSEQ multiplex PCR, yet TCRdb's version contains in-frame clones alone and is incomplete. The sample consists of fewer than 150,000 clones, 80% to 90% of them appearing once. The specimen was PBMCs, collected after 24 months of ibrutinib treatment. The receptors were gathered from a human donor with chronic lymphocytic leukemia.

This chain links TRBV7-6 with TRBJ2-1; D is possibly TRBD2 (6 bases). Germline-derived CDR1 and CDR2 are SGHVS and FNYEAQ. V was trimmed by 5 bases and J by 3 bases, leaving 11 bases between them. The CDR3 has 14 residues. The CDR3 loop reads CASSLADYYNEQFF. The DNA for the CDR3 is TGTGCCAGCAGCCTCGCGGACTACTACAATGAGCAGTTCTTC.

The chain uses TRBV18 and TRBJ2-1, with D hard to call. Trimming stripped 0 bases from V and 4 bases from J, with 7 bases between. CDR1 and CDR2 from the germline V gene are KGHSH and LQKENI. The CDR3 is 14 amino acids. Here the CDR3 DNA reads TGTGCCAGCTCACCACCGTCTGGGTACAATGAGCAGTTCTTC. Its protein is CASSPPSGYNEQFF.

The chain employs TRBV7-2 and TRBJ1-3, with D hard to call. Deletions cut 1 base from V and 0 bases from J, with 10 bases between. From germline, CDR1 is SGHTA and CDR2 FQGNSA. The CDR3 is 16 amino acids. The CDR3 sequence: CASSLGGSHSGNTIYF. CDR3 DNA sequence: TGTGCCAGCAGCTTAGGAGGCTCCCACTCTGGAAACACCATATATTTT.

V is TRBV6-5 and J is TRBJ2-7; D might be TRBD2 (6 bases). The V gene lost 6 bases and the J gene lost 2 bases, with 11 bases spanning the gap. Looked up from germline, CDR1 is MNHEY and CDR2 is SVGAGI. There are 13 residues in the CDR3. The CDR3 spells CASSRGTPYEQYF. The CDR3 DNA reads TGTGCCAGCAGCCGCGGGACTCCCTACGAGCAGTACTTC.

This clone was detected once. This chain uses TRBV6-4 with TRBJ1-5; D gene uncertain. V was trimmed by 3 bases and J by 11 bases, leaving 14 bases between them. CDR1 and CDR2 (germline): MRHNA, SNTAGT. There are 13 residues in the CDR3. The CDR3 coding sequence is TGTGCCAGCAGTGAAGACATGCTCGGGGCCCAGCATTTT. This sequence encodes CASSEDMLGAQHF.

The chain combines TRBV7-2 with TRBJ2-1; D is unclear. Trimming left V 10 bases short and J 15 bases short, with 31 bases between. The length of the CDR3 is 15 residues. Germline CDR1 is SGHTA and CDR2 is FQGNSA. The CDR3 DNA reads as TGTGCCACCATACAACGAACGCCTTACGGGCCGAGTCGGTTCTTC. This translates into CATIQRTPYGPSRFF.

The sample holds one count of this clone. The chain is built from TRBV5-5 and TRBJ2-5; D may be TRBD1 or TRBD2 (5 bases each). The CDR3 covers 13 residues. Germline assignment: CDR1 SGHKS and CDR2 YYEKEE (reference sequence). V was shortened by 3 bases and J by 4 bases, with 10 bases between the two germline ends. In DNA, the CDR3 is TGTGCCAGCAGCTGGGGGACCCCAGAGACCCAGTACTTC. Translation gives CASSWGTPETQYF.

This clone was seen once. The rearrangement links TRBV9 to TRBJ2-5, with D perhaps TRBD2 (5 bases). Trimming pared 1 base from V and 5 bases from J, leaving 12 bases between. Germline V gives CDR1 SGDLS, CDR2 YYNGEE. The CDR3 sequence is 14 residues long. The CDR3 protein is CASSVWPSPETQYF. The CDR3 DNA sequence: TGTGCCAGCAGCGTATGGCCTAGCCCGGAGACCCAGTACTTC. Full variable domain (remainder filled in from reference TRBV9 and TRBJ2-5): DSGVTQTPKHLITATGQRVTLRCSPRSGDLSVYWYQQSLDQGLQFLIQYYNGEERAKGNILERFSAQQFPDLHSELNLSSLELGDSALYFCASSVWPSPETQYFGPGTRLLVL.

The chain carries TRBV9 and TRBJ2-6; unclear D gene. In germline, CDR1 is SGDLS, CDR2 YYNGEE. CDR3 length: 13 amino acids. The germline V and J ends were trimmed by 3 bases and 0 bases, with 1 base remaining between them. The CDR3 spells CASSASGANVLTF. The CDR3 DNA follows: TGTGCCAGCAGCGCCTCTGGGGCCAACGTCCTGACTTTC.

This clone came up once. This chain joins TRBV18 and TRBJ2-3, with 16 bases that match TRBD2. The germline V gene encodes CDR1 KGHSH and CDR2 LQKENI. The CDR3 consists of 20 residues. Unmatched junction bases numbered 13, after V lost 4 bases and J lost 3 bases. CDR3 nucleotides: TGTGCCAGCTCACAATACCAGTCTGGGACTAGCGGGGGGGCTACAGATACGCAGTATTTT. Its protein product is CASSQYQSGTSGGATDTQYF.

The V call is TRBV5-8, the J call TRBJ1-5, with 7 bases lining up with TRBD1. J gave up 4 bases and V 4 bases, and 5 bases lay outside the gene matches. This CDR3 comprises 14 residues. Germline CDR1 SGHTS, CDR2 YDEGEE. DNA of the CDR3: TGTGCCAGCAGCCACCGGACAGGAAATCAGCCCCAGCATTTT. This sequence encodes CASSHRTGNQPQHF.

CDR3 protein: CASSSENEQFF. The CDR3 region has the DNA TGTGCCAGCAGCTCGGAGAATGAGCAGTTCTTC. The genes are TRBV11-2 and TRBJ2-1; D remains ambiguous. The CDR3 runs to 11 residues. Germline V gene sequence: CDR1 SGHAT, CDR2 FQNNGV. V lost 4 bases and J lost 7, with 5 bases in between. Looking up the rest from reference TRBV11-2 and TRBJ2-1 gives the full variable domain: EAGVAQSPRYKIIEKRQSVAFWCNPISGHATLYWYQQILGQGPKLLIQFQNNGVVDDSQLPKDRFSAERLKGVDSTLKIQPAKLEDSAVYLCASSSENEQFFGPGTRLTVL.

The chain has TRBV6-1 and TRBJ2-7; unclear D gene. V was trimmed by 2 bases and J by 7 bases, leaving 6 bases between them. This CDR3 contains 11 residues. CDR1 and CDR2 from the germline V gene are MNHNS and SASEGT. Written as DNA, the CDR3 is TGTGCCAGCAGTGAACCGAGGGAGCAGTACTTC. This encodes CASSEPREQYF.

This clone appeared a few times. CDR3 sequence reads: CASSLEGPEQYF. Here the CDR3 DNA reads TGTGCCAGCAGCTTAGAGGGACCCGAGCAGTACTTC. This sequence joins TRBV7-9 and TRBJ2-7, with D perhaps given as TRBD1 or TRBD2 (5 bases each). The germline V and J ends were trimmed by 1 base and 6 bases, with 7 bases remaining between them. CDR3 length: 12 residues. Per germline, CDR1 SEHNR and CDR2 FQNEAQ (reference sequence).

The chain couples TRBV23-1 to TRBJ1-2; possibly TRBD1 for D (6 bases). TRBV23-1 is treated as an ORF (open reading frame) with a function not yet certain. Trimming cost V 6 bases and J 3 bases, with 20 bases left between them. The CDR3 loop spans 16 amino acids. The DNA of the CDR3 is TGCGCCAGCAGCCTAAGTCACAAAGGACAGTACTATGGCTACACCTTC. It specifies CASSLSHKGQYYGYTF.

The chain couples TRBV5-1 to TRBJ2-7; 7 nucleotides agree with TRBD2. Per germline, CDR1 SGHRS and CDR2 YFSETQ. With V trimmed by 3 bases and J by 3 bases, 9 bases remained unmatched. The CDR3 is made up of 15 amino acids. For the CDR3, the DNA is TGCGCCAGCAGCTGGGGGGGTAGTCGCGGCTACGAGCAGTACTTC. It codes for CASSWGGSRGYEQYF. Together with reference TRBV5-1 and TRBJ2-7, the CDR3 gives the full variable domain: KAGVTQTPRYLIKTRGQQVTLSCSPISGHRSVSWYQQTPGQGLQFLFEYFSETQRNKGNFPGRFSGRQFSNSRSEMNVSTLELGDSALYLCASSWGGSRGYEQYFGPGTRLTVT.

J is TRBJ1-5 and V is TRBV6-5; D is ambiguous. Trimming took off 0 bases at V and 4 bases at J, with 13 bases between the two ends. The CDR3 sequence is 16 residues long. Germline V CDR1 and CDR2: MNHEY, SVGAGI. CDR3 residues: CASSYSSSQTNQPQHF. CDR3 bases: TGTGCCAGCAGTTACTCCTCTTCGCAGACTAATCAGCCCCAGCATTTT.

V is TRBV19 and J is TRBJ2-7, with D unresolved. The V and J ends lost 5 bases and 1 base respectively, with 12 bases between them. The germline gives CDR1 LNHDA, CDR2 SQIVND (reference sequence). The CDR3 is 14 amino acids. CDR3 in amino acids: CASSSLPGSYEQYF. Written as DNA, the CDR3 is TGTGCCAGTAGTTCCCTCCCCGGGTCCTACGAGCAGTACTTC.

The chain links TRBV25-1 to TRBJ1-1; D remains ambiguous. The CDR3 is made up of 14 amino acids. V was shortened by 3 bases and J by 2 bases, with 10 bases between the two germline ends. Germline assignment: CDR1 MGHDK and CDR2 SYGVNS. This CDR3 reads CASSEGWENTEAFF. The CDR3 DNA is TGTGCCAGCAGTGAGGGGTGGGAAAACACTGAAGCTTTCTTT. The entire variable domain, with the rest obtained from reference TRBV25-1 and TRBJ1-1, is as follows: EADIYQTPRYLVIGTGKKITLECSQTMGHDKMYWYQQDPGMELHLIHYSYGVNSTEKGDLSSESTVSRIRTEHFPLTLESARPSHTSQYLCASSEGWENTEAFFGQGTRLTVV.

Concerning this clone: Other DNA sequences in the same sample also yield this CDR3. CDR3 region: CASSIGGFGGYTF. The CDR3 DNA reads as TGTGCCAGTAGTATTGGAGGGTTCGGTGGCTACACCTTC. The chain carries TRBV19 and TRBJ1-2; no clear D. The CDR3 length is 13 residues. Trimming removed 3 bases from V and 7 bases from J, with 12 bases in between. Germline loops: CDR1 LNHDA, CDR2 SQIVND (reference sequence).

V gene TRBV7-9 combines with J gene TRBJ1-1; 10 bases line up with TRBD1. Per germline, CDR1 SEHNR and CDR2 FQNEAQ (reference sequence). The CDR3 runs to 14 residues. Trimming removed 4 bases from V and 3 bases from J; junction bases left unmatched: 2. CDR3 sequence: CASSSGQGDTEAFF. CDR3 DNA sequence: TGTGCCAGCAGCTCCGGACAGGGGGACACTGAAGCTTTCTTT.

The J gene is TRBJ1-3, the V gene TRBV30; unclear D gene. V was cut by 3 bases and J by 3 bases, with 6 bases left in between. The germline CDR1 and CDR2 sequences are GTSNPN and SVGIG (reference sequence). CDR3 length: 12 amino acids. The CDR3 DNA sequence: TGTGCCTGGAGGTCGGGTGGAAACACCATATATTTT. Its translation is CAWRSGGNTIYF.

The chain recombines TRBV7-3 with TRBJ1-3; D not certain. From germline, CDR1 is SGHTA and CDR2 FQGTGA. V lost 1 base and J 0 bases, leaving 10 bases between the germline ends. The CDR3 runs 16 residues. The CDR3 sequence: CASSLNGGSSGNTIYF. Here the CDR3 DNA reads TGTGCCAGCAGCTTAAACGGCGGTAGCTCTGGAAACACCATATATTTT. Using reference TRBV7-3 and TRBJ1-3 for the parts outside the CDR3, the full variable domain is GAGVSQTPSNKVTEKGKYVELRCDPISGHTALYWYRQSLGQGPEFLIYFQGTGAADDSGLPNDRFFAVRPEGSVSTLKIQRTERGDSAVYLCASSLNGGSSGNTIYFGEGSWLTVV.

This clone was observed a few times. The rearrangement uses TRBV30 and TRBJ1-6; no clear D gene. V was shortened by 7 bases and J by 7 bases, with 11 bases between the two germline ends. The CDR3 contains 12 residues. Germline CDR1 is GTSNPN and CDR2 is SVGIG (reference sequence). The CDR3: CASAKPNSPLHF. The CDR3 DNA sequence: TGTGCCTCGGCCAAGCCGAATTCACCCCTCCACTTT.

The chain uses TRBV18 and TRBJ2-7, with a tentative D call TRBD1 (6 bases). The germline gives CDR1 KGHSH, CDR2 LQKENI. V was pared by 0 bases and J by 6 bases, with 15 bases between. The CDR3 extends over 15 amino acids. The DNA for the CDR3 is TGTGCCAGCTCACCACCGTCTACACAGGGAAGCGAGCAGTACTTC. Translated: CASSPPSTQGSEQYF.

This clone was found a few times. The rearrangement links TRBV7-2 to TRBJ1-1; the match to TRBD1 covers 9 bases. Trimming took 4 bases from V and 3 from J; bases not matched to a gene: 0. CDR1 SGHTA and CDR2 FQGNSA come from the germline V gene. This CDR3 is built from 13 residues. CDR3 coding DNA: TGTGCCAGCAGCTGGACAGGGGACACTGAAGCTTTCTTT. Translating gives CASSWTGDTEAFF. Based on the CDR3 plus reference TRBV7-2 and TRBJ1-1, the full variable domain is GAGVSQSPSNKVTEKGKDVELRCDPISGHTALYWYRQSLGQGLEFLIYFQGNSAPDKSGLPSDRFSAERTGGSVSTLTIQRTQQEDSAVYLCASSWTGDTEAFFGQGTRLTVV.

This chain links TRBV6-5 with TRBJ1-1; D call uncertain. The CDR3 sequence is 13 residues long. V was trimmed by 4 bases and J by 0 bases, leaving 6 bases between them. CDR1 is MNHEY and CDR2 is SVGAGI in the germline V gene. CDR3 protein: CASSLSLNTEAFF. In DNA form, the CDR3 reads TGTGCCAGCAGTTTGAGCCTGAACACTGAAGCTTTCTTT.